A single sample is the source of the 5 T cell receptor beta chains below, sequenced in a study of OX40 agonist ivuxolimab in advanced cancers. Only in-frame clones appear in the TCRdb table, and some are missing; sequencing was by immunoSEQ multiplex PCR. Of fewer than 85,000 clones listed, about nine tenths were seen once; the top ten hold 0.43%. This material consisted of CD4+ or CD8+ T cells sorted from blood, taken in a trial of the OX40 agonist ivuxolimab. These receptor sequences come from an adult with an advanced solid tumor such as melanoma, head and neck, liver or kidney cancer.

The chain uses TRBV7-6 and TRBJ2-5, with 16 bases identical to TRBD2. The germline gives CDR1 SGHVS, CDR2 FNYEAQ. The length of the CDR3 is 16 residues. V shed 5 bases and J 5 bases; nucleotides not matched to a gene: 5. The CDR3 bases are TGTGCCAGCAGCACGGGGGGACTAGCGGGAGGGGAGACCCAGTACTTC. It translates to CASSTGGLAGGETQYF.

The chain uses TRBV5-8 and TRBJ2-1, with D perhaps assigned TRBD1 or TRBD2 (5 bases each). This CDR3 comprises 16 residues. The germline V gene has CDR1 SGHTS and CDR2 YDEGEE. V lost 3 bases and J lost 2, with 15 bases in between. CDR3 in DNA: TGTGCCAGCAGCTCGGGGCTAGGGTTCGCCTACAATGAGCAGTTCTTC. Translating gives CASSSGLGFAYNEQFF.

A word on this clone: This specimen includes other DNA sequences encoding the same CDR3. The J gene is TRBJ2-7, the V gene TRBV19, with D perhaps being TRBD1 or TRBD2 (6 bases each). V lost 3 bases and J lost 0, with 12 bases in between. The CDR3 runs to 15 residues. From germline, CDR1 is LNHDA and CDR2 SQIVND (reference sequence). The CDR3 loop is CASSIIADSSYEQYF. The CDR3 region has the DNA TGTGCCAGTAGTATCATAGCGGACAGCTCCTACGAGCAGTACTTC.

V is TRBV19 and J is TRBJ1-2, with 7 nucleotides matching TRBD1. CDR1 and CDR2 from the germline V gene are LNHDA and SQIVND (reference sequence). The CDR3 length is 15 residues. V lost 4 bases to trimming and J lost 0 bases; unmatched junction nucleotides: 5. CDR3 region: CASSTTTGSNYGYTF. The CDR3 DNA reads as TGTGCCAGTAGTACAACGACAGGGTCTAACTATGGCTACACCTTC.

The chain uses TRBV7-3 and TRBJ2-3, with 10 nucleotides matching TRBD1. Germline CDR1 SGHTA, CDR2 FQGTGA. V was pared by 2 bases and J by 3 bases, with 5 bases of the junction left unmatched. This CDR3 region has 16 residues. The chain's CDR3 is CASSLWGQGRTDTQYF. The DNA of the CDR3 is TGTGCCAGCAGCTTATGGGGACAGGGGAGGACAGATACGCAGTATTTT.